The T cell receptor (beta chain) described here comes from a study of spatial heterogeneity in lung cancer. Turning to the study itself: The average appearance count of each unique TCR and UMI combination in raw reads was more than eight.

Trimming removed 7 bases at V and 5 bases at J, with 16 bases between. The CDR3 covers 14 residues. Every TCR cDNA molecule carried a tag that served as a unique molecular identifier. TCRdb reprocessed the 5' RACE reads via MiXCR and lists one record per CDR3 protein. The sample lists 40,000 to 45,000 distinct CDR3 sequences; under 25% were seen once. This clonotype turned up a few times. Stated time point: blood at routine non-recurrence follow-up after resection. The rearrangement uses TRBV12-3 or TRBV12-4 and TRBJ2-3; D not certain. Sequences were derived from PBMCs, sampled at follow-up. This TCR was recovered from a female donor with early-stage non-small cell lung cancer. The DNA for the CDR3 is TGTGCCAGCACCCAGACCGCAGCTGGAGATACGCAGTATTTT. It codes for CASTQTAAGDTQYF.